Listed below are T cell receptor beta chains from one sample, sequenced in a study of regulatory T cells in long-lasting Graves disease. TCRdb called the multiplex PCR reads again in MiXCR, with one record for every CDR3 protein. In the table there are over 350,000 distinct CDR3 sequences, over 14% of which are singletons. These data are also associated with another study on T cells in Graves' hyperthyroidism and ophthalmopathy.

This sample comprised peripheral blood mononuclear cells (PBMCs), obtained at new diagnosis, from a patient treated with antithyroid drugs. All receptors derive from a middle-aged woman with Graves disease. Each CDR3 is given with its conserved first and last residue. The D gene is left open where the match is weak. The size entry is marked missing in some rows and otherwise reads once, few, many or a size class.

j_call clone_size v_call d_call cdr3_nt cdr3_aa
TRBJ1-1 many TRBV30 - TGTGCCTGGAGTTACGGTCAGAAGAACACTGAAGCTTTCTTT CAWSYGQKNTEAFF
TRBJ2-3 many TRBV12-3/TRBV12-4 - TGTGCCAGCAGTTTAGCGGGTAGCACAGATACGCAGTATTTT CASSLAGSTDTQYF
TRBJ1-6 - TRBV6-2/TRBV6-3 - TGTGCCAGCGGTGAGTCTTTACGGGAAAATTCACCCCTCCACTTT CASGESLRENSPLHF
TRBJ1-4 many TRBV7-6 - TGTGCCAGCAGAGACATGGACAGCCCGAATGAAAAACTGTTTTTT CASRDMDSPNEKLFF
TRBJ2-4 many TRBV28 TRBD1 TGTGCCAGCAGTTTTTTCGTTGACAGGGGGGGATTAGCCAAAAACATTCAGTACTTC CASSFFVDRGGLAKNIQYF
TRBJ1-2 many TRBV2 - TGTGCCAGCAGTGAGGACACCCAAGGTGGCTACACCTTC CASSEDTQGGYTF
TRBJ2-5 many TRBV7-8 - TGTGCCAGCAGCTTAGGGACATGGGGCCAAGAGACCCAGTACTTC CASSLGTWGQETQYF
TRBJ2-3 many TRBV11-2 - TGTGCCAGCAGCTTAGCGGACAGACTCACAGATACGCAGTATTTT CASSLADRLTDTQYF
TRBJ2-3 many TRBV6-1 TRBD2 TGTGCCAGCAGGACTAGCGGGAGAGCGGCAGATACGCAGTATTTT CASRTSGRAADTQYF
TRBJ2-7 many TRBV12-3/TRBV12-4 TRBD1 TGTGCCAGCAGTCCCCGGGACAGACCCTACGAGCAGTACTTC CASSPRDRPYEQYF
TRBJ2-2 - TRBV2 - TGTGCCAGCAGTCCCAGCCTAATGAACACCGGGGAGCTGTTTTTT CASSPSLMNTGELFF
TRBJ2-6 - TRBV5-1 - TGCGCCAGCAGCTTGGGCACTGGGGCCAACGTCCTGACTTTC CASSLGTGANVLTF
TRBJ1-4 few TRBV20-1 - TGCAGTGCTCCAGACAGGCGAGCAACTAATGAAAAACTGTTTTTT CSAPDRRATNEKLFF
TRBJ1-1 - TRBV4-1 TRBD1 TGCGCCAGCACCACAGGGGGCACTGAAGCTTTCTTT CASTTGGTEAFF
TRBJ2-5 once TRBV11-3 - TGTGCCAGCAGCTGGTCAGGGGTTCAAGAGACCCAGTACTTC CASSWSGVQETQYF
TRBJ1-2 - TRBV15 - TGTGCCACCAGCCGAGACACCTTTGAGAGGGGCTACACCTTC CATSRDTFERGYTF
TRBJ2-7 few TRBV6-2/TRBV6-3 TRBD2 TGTGCCAGCAGCGGACTAGAGGGCTCCTACGAGCAGTACTTC CASSGLEGSYEQYF
TRBJ1-6 - TRBV4-3 - TGCGCCAGCAGCCAAGGACGGAACAGATCACCCCTCCACTTT CASSQGRNRSPLHF
TRBJ2-1 - TRBV9 - TGTGCCAGCAGCGAGTCCCGGATTGGTAATGAGCAGTTCTTC CASSESRIGNEQFF
TRBJ2-5 many TRBV5-1 - TGCGCCAGCAGCCAGGACACTCCTACACAAGAGACCCAGTACTTC CASSQDTPTQETQYF
TRBJ1-6 many TRBV4-3 - TGCGCCAGCAGCCAAGATCCTCAGGATAATTCACCCCTCCACTTT CASSQDPQDNSPLHF
TRBJ1-5 few TRBV7-3 TRBD1 TGTGCCAGCAGCTCAAAAATAGACAGGGATAGCAATCAGCCCCAGCATTTT CASSSKIDRDSNQPQHF
TRBJ2-7 - TRBV30 TRBD2 TGTGCCTGGAGTGTGGGAGGGACCTACGATGGGCAGTACTTC CAWSVGGTYDGQYF
TRBJ2-1 - TRBV6-1 - TGTGCCAGCAGCCGAAACCCTAGGGTGCAGTTCTTC CASSRNPRVQFF
TRBJ1-6 many TRBV30 TRBD1 TGTGCCTGGCAACTGACCTCGGGACAGGGGAGGCCACCCCTCCACTTT CAWQLTSGQGRPPLHF
TRBJ2-5 many TRBV30 - TGTGCCTGGAGTGTTCTGCGAGGGGGGGAGACCCAGTACTTC CAWSVLRGGETQYF
TRBJ2-1 many TRBV14 - TGTGCCAGCAGCCTTAAATGGACCGAGGGCTACTCCTACAATGAGCAGTTCTTC CASSLKWTEGYSYNEQFF
TRBJ2-1 many TRBV12-3/TRBV12-4 - TGTGCCAGCAGTAAACAGGGAAGCTCCTACAATGAGCAGTTCTTC CASSKQGSSYNEQFF
TRBJ1-5 few TRBV27 - TGTGCCAGCAGTTTTTTTCAGGGAAGTGATCAGCCCCAGCATTTT CASSFFQGSDQPQHF
TRBJ2-2 - TRBV12-3/TRBV12-4 - TGTGCCAGCAGCCTAAAGGAGGGGGCAACCGGGGAGCTGTTTTTT CASSLKEGATGELFF
TRBJ2-7 few TRBV7-9 - TGTGCCAGCAGCTTGCAATTGACAGGCTCCTACGAGCAGTACTTC CASSLQLTGSYEQYF